Listed below are T cell receptor beta chains from one sample, sequenced in a study of OX40 agonist ivuxolimab in advanced cancers. The method was immunoSEQ multiplex PCR; TCRdb's version includes in-frame clones alone and lacks a portion of them. Here the sample spans about 22,000 clones, roughly nine tenths being singletons. The source material was CD4+ or CD8+ T cells sorted from blood, sampled in a trial of the OX40 agonist ivuxolimab. Every receptor here comes from an adult with an advanced solid tumor such as melanoma, head and neck, liver or kidney cancer. Each CDR3 is given with its conserved first and last residue. A D gene is named only where the DNA matches it firmly. Not all rows give a size; the values are once, few, many and, for expanded clones, a class.

clone size: .
V gene: TRBV19
J gene: TRBJ1-1
D gene: .
CDR3 protein: CASSPDRPTNTEAFF
CDR3 DNA: TGTGCCAGTAGCCCAGATCGGCCCACGAACACTGAAGCTTTCTTT

clone size: once
V gene: TRBV7-8
J gene: TRBJ2-1
D gene: TRBD2
CDR3 protein: CASLRGAGGTHNEQFF
CDR3 DNA: TGTGCCAGCCTAAGAGGGGCGGGAGGGACTCACAATGAGCAGTTCTTC

clone size: .
V gene: TRBV4-1
J gene: TRBJ2-2
D gene: .
CDR3 protein: CASSPPGELFF
CDR3 DNA: TGCGCCAGCAGCCCCCCCGGGGAGCTGTTTTTT

clone size: .
V gene: TRBV5-1
J gene: TRBJ1-6
D gene: TRBD1
CDR3 protein: CASSGQGRESPLHF
CDR3 DNA: TGCGCCAGCAGCGGACAGGGTAGAGAATCACCCCTCCACTTT

clone size: .
V gene: TRBV7-9
J gene: TRBJ2-3
D gene: .
CDR3 protein: CASSLFGVADTQYF
CDR3 DNA: TGTGCCAGCAGCTTGTTCGGAGTCGCAGATACGCAGTATTTT

clone size: few
V gene: TRBV7-3
J gene: TRBJ2-3
D gene: .
CDR3 protein: CASSQIGGISTDTQYF
CDR3 DNA: TGTGCCAGCAGCCAGATAGGGGGGATTAGCACAGATACGCAGTATTTT

clone size: .
V gene: TRBV5-4
J gene: TRBJ2-1
D gene: TRBD2
CDR3 protein: CASSSRARLASDNEQFF
CDR3 DNA: TGTGCCAGCAGCTCGAGGGCGAGACTAGCCTCCGACAATGAGCAGTTCTTC

clone size: .
V gene: TRBV19
J gene: TRBJ2-7
D gene: .
CDR3 protein: CASSTGMAYEQYF
CDR3 DNA: TGTGCCAGTAGTACCGGGATGGCCTACGAGCAGTACTTC

clone size: .
V gene: TRBV7-9
J gene: TRBJ2-1
D gene: TRBD2
CDR3 protein: CASSRTSNQFF
CDR3 DNA: TGTGCCAGCAGCCGGACTAGCAATCAGTTCTTC

clone size: .
V gene: TRBV29-1
J gene: TRBJ1-5
D gene: .
CDR3 protein: CSGAQGLGQPQHF
CDR3 DNA: TGCAGCGGAGCACAGGGTTTGGGTCAGCCCCAGCATTTT

clone size: .
V gene: TRBV9
J gene: TRBJ1-4
D gene: TRBD1
CDR3 protein: CASSGSGTGGREKLFF
CDR3 DNA: TGTGCCAGCAGCGGATCCGGGACAGGGGGGCGCGAAAAACTGTTTTTT

clone size: once
V gene: TRBV5-1
J gene: TRBJ2-1
D gene: .
CDR3 protein: CASSPRWGSYNEQFF
CDR3 DNA: TGCGCCAGCAGTCCGAGGTGGGGCTCCTACAATGAGCAGTTCTTC

clone size: .
V gene: TRBV4-2
J gene: TRBJ1-1
D gene: .
CDR3 protein: CASSQEGWGNTEAFF
CDR3 DNA: TGTGCCAGCAGCCAGGAAGGGTGGGGGAACACTGAAGCTTTCTTT

clone size: .
V gene: TRBV2
J gene: TRBJ1-1
D gene: .
CDR3 protein: CASSDREGEAFF
CDR3 DNA: TGTGCCAGCAGTGACCGGGAGGGTGAAGCTTTCTTT

clone size: .
V gene: TRBV5-6
J gene: TRBJ1-6
D gene: .
CDR3 protein: CASSFGTGNNSPLHF
CDR3 DNA: TGTGCCAGCAGCTTCGGGACGGGGAATAATTCACCCCTCCACTTT

clone size: .
V gene: TRBV5-6
J gene: TRBJ1-4
D gene: TRBD1
CDR3 protein: CASSSMTGGKLFF
CDR3 DNA: TGTGCCAGCAGCTCTATGACAGGGGGAAAACTGTTTTTT

clone size: .
V gene: TRBV7-9
J gene: TRBJ2-7
D gene: TRBD1
CDR3 protein: CASSPRQGSYEQYF
CDR3 DNA: TGTGCCAGCAGCCCCAGACAGGGGTCCTACGAGCAGTACTTC

clone size: .
V gene: TRBV16
J gene: TRBJ2-7
D gene: .
CDR3 protein: CASSQYSGVGEQYF
CDR3 DNA: TGTGCCAGCAGCCAATACTCGGGGGTAGGCGAGCAGTACTTC

clone size: .
V gene: TRBV5-4
J gene: TRBJ2-1
D gene: .
CDR3 protein: CASSLGVAPYNEQFF
CDR3 DNA: TGTGCCAGCAGCCTTGGGGTAGCGCCGTACAATGAGCAGTTCTTC

clone size: .
V gene: TRBV4-3
J gene: TRBJ2-7
D gene: TRBD1
CDR3 protein: CASSLGQGTYEQYF
CDR3 DNA: TGCGCCAGCAGCCTTGGACAGGGGACCTACGAGCAGTACTTC

clone size: .
V gene: TRBV7-6
J gene: TRBJ1-1
D gene: .
CDR3 protein: CASSLGRNTEAFF
CDR3 DNA: TGTGCCAGCAGCCTCGGACGGAACACTGAAGCTTTCTTT

clone size: .
V gene: TRBV7-9
J gene: TRBJ2-2
D gene: TRBD1
CDR3 protein: CASSLSRDRAGITGELFF
CDR3 DNA: TGTGCCAGCAGCCTGTCCCGGGACAGGGCGGGAATCACCGGGGAGCTGTTTTTT

clone size: .
V gene: TRBV30
J gene: TRBJ1-6
D gene: .
CDR3 protein: CAWKAGANNSPLHF
CDR3 DNA: TGTGCCTGGAAGGCCGGAGCTAATAATTCACCCCTCCACTTT

clone size: .
V gene: TRBV18
J gene: TRBJ1-2
D gene: .
CDR3 protein: CASSPLSGRRGDGYTF
CDR3 DNA: TGTGCCAGCTCACCACTCTCAGGGAGGCGAGGAGATGGCTACACCTTC

clone size: .
V gene: TRBV5-6
J gene: TRBJ2-7
D gene: .
CDR3 protein: CASSFRVKAYEQYF
CDR3 DNA: TGTGCCAGCAGCTTCAGGGTGAAAGCCTACGAGCAGTACTTC

clone size: .
V gene: TRBV10-3
J gene: TRBJ2-7
D gene: .
CDR3 protein: CAISESYSASATYEQYF
CDR3 DNA: TGTGCCATCAGTGAGTCGTACTCGGCTAGCGCAACCTACGAGCAGTACTTC

clone size: .
V gene: TRBV6-1
J gene: TRBJ1-1
D gene: .
CDR3 protein: CASSDQGRGLVNTEAFF
CDR3 DNA: TGTGCCAGCAGTGACCAGGGGCGAGGATTGGTGAACACTGAAGCTTTCTTT

clone size: once
V gene: TRBV15
J gene: TRBJ2-3
D gene: .
CDR3 protein: CATSRPSRRSDTQYF
CDR3 DNA: TGTGCCACCAGCAGGCCGAGCAGGCGATCAGATACGCAGTATTTT

clone size: .
V gene: TRBV6-5
J gene: TRBJ2-7
D gene: .
CDR3 protein: CASSWGRSREQYF
CDR3 DNA: TGTGCCAGCAGTTGGGGGAGAAGCAGGGAGCAGTACTTC

clone size: .
V gene: TRBV6-1
J gene: TRBJ1-2
D gene: .
CDR3 protein: CASTRIGERYGYTF
CDR3 DNA: TGTGCCAGCACCCGAATCGGGGAGCGCTATGGCTACACCTTC

clone size: .
V gene: TRBV13
J gene: TRBJ2-1
D gene: TRBD2
CDR3 protein: CASSLRGGYGNEQFF
CDR3 DNA: TGTGCCAGCAGCTTACGGGGGGGCTATGGGAATGAGCAGTTCTTC

clone size: once
V gene: TRBV7-6
J gene: TRBJ2-2
D gene: .
CDR3 protein: CASSLEVVEATGELFF
CDR3 DNA: TGTGCCAGCAGCTTAGAAGTTGTAGAAGCCACCGGGGAGCTGTTTTTT

clone size: once
V gene: TRBV19
J gene: TRBJ2-1
D gene: .
CDR3 protein: CASSEFLLGELSYNEQFF
CDR3 DNA: TGTGCCAGTAGCGAGTTTTTATTGGGGGAATTGTCCTACAATGAGCAGTTCTTC

clone size: .
V gene: TRBV29-1
J gene: TRBJ2-3
D gene: .
CDR3 protein: CSVEGGSTDTQYF
CDR3 DNA: TGCAGCGTTGAAGGAGGGAGCACAGATACGCAGTATTTT

clone size: .
V gene: TRBV27
J gene: TRBJ2-2
D gene: TRBD2
CDR3 protein: CASSLSGLNTGELFF
CDR3 DNA: TGTGCCAGCAGTTTATCGGGACTAAACACCGGGGAGCTGTTTTTT

clone size: .
V gene: TRBV7-9
J gene: TRBJ1-4
D gene: .
CDR3 protein: CASSPTTGEKLFF
CDR3 DNA: TGTGCCAGCAGTCCTACCACAGGTGAAAAACTGTTTTTT

clone size: .
V gene: TRBV6-5
J gene: TRBJ2-3
D gene: TRBD2
CDR3 protein: CASSFRLAGELDTQYF
CDR3 DNA: TGTGCCAGCAGTTTCCGACTAGCGGGAGAGCTAGATACGCAGTATTTT

clone size: .
V gene: TRBV9
J gene: TRBJ2-3
D gene: .
CDR3 protein: CASSGEGVGRTDTQYF
CDR3 DNA: TGTGCCAGCAGCGGGGAAGGGGTAGGACGCACAGATACGCAGTATTTT

clone size: .
V gene: TRBV27
J gene: TRBJ1-5
D gene: TRBD1
CDR3 protein: CASSWTGDDQPQHF
CDR3 DNA: TGTGCCAGCAGTTGGACAGGGGACGATCAGCCCCAGCATTTT

clone size: .
V gene: TRBV27
J gene: TRBJ2-7
D gene: .
CDR3 protein: CASSLYGAESSYEQYF
CDR3 DNA: TGTGCCAGCAGTTTATATGGAGCGGAGAGCTCCTACGAGCAGTACTTC

clone size: .
V gene: TRBV5-6
J gene: TRBJ2-3
D gene: .
CDR3 protein: CASSLSLTGGTDTQYF
CDR3 DNA: TGTGCCAGCAGCTTATCCTTGACAGGCGGGACAGATACGCAGTATTTT

clone size: .
V gene: TRBV19
J gene: TRBJ1-5
D gene: .
CDR3 protein: CATLGGGYDQPQHF
CDR3 DNA: TGTGCCACCCTAGGAGGGGGGTATGATCAGCCCCAGCATTTT

clone size: .
V gene: TRBV6-5
J gene: TRBJ2-2
D gene: .
CDR3 protein: CASRKISRPGELFF
CDR3 DNA: TGTGCCAGCAGGAAGATCTCTCGTCCCGGGGAGCTGTTTTTT

clone size: .
V gene: TRBV5-6
J gene: TRBJ1-1
D gene: .
CDR3 protein: CASSLFDTEAFF
CDR3 DNA: TGTGCCAGCAGCTTGTTTGACACTGAAGCTTTCTTT

clone size: once
V gene: TRBV4-3
J gene: TRBJ2-1
D gene: TRBD2
CDR3 protein: CASSQEEGLAEDNEQFF
CDR3 DNA: TGCGCCAGCAGCCAAGAGGAGGGACTAGCAGAGGACAATGAGCAGTTCTTC

clone size: .
V gene: TRBV9
J gene: TRBJ2-7
D gene: TRBD1
CDR3 protein: CASSAGTGGYEQYF
CDR3 DNA: TGTGCCAGCAGCGCCGGTACAGGGGGCTACGAGCAGTACTTC

clone size: .
V gene: TRBV10-3
J gene: TRBJ2-5
D gene: TRBD1
CDR3 protein: CAISEPTTGPRGETQYF
CDR3 DNA: TGTGCCATCAGTGAGCCCACAACAGGCCCCAGGGGGGAGACCCAGTACTTC

clone size: .
V gene: TRBV7-9
J gene: TRBJ2-7
D gene: .
CDR3 protein: CASSWTVYEQYF
CDR3 DNA: TGTGCCAGCAGCTGGACAGTCTACGAGCAATACTTC

clone size: .
V gene: TRBV9
J gene: TRBJ2-7
D gene: .
CDR3 protein: CASSDLGTGGGEQYF
CDR3 DNA: TGTGCCAGCAGCGACCTCGGGACTGGCGGTGGCGAGCAGTACTTC

clone size: .
V gene: TRBV27
J gene: TRBJ1-5
D gene: TRBD1
CDR3 protein: CASSLEMRGLESNQPQHF
CDR3 DNA: TGTGCCAGCAGTTTAGAGATGAGGGGGCTGGAGAGCAATCAGCCCCAGCATTTT

clone size: .
V gene: TRBV18
J gene: TRBJ2-7
D gene: .
CDR3 protein: CASSPQAGGDYEQYF
CDR3 DNA: TGTGCCAGCTCACCACAGGCAGGGGGGGACTACGAGCAGTACTTC

clone size: .
V gene: TRBV2
J gene: TRBJ2-3
D gene: TRBD2
CDR3 protein: CASSAGTSGGDPHDTQYF
CDR3 DNA: TGTGCCAGCAGCGCTGGGACTAGCGGGGGTGATCCACATGATACGCAGTATTTT